The entry below describes one T cell receptor (beta chain). Its specificity is unknown. These data belong to a study of immune cell composition in non-small cell lung cancer. Whole-study results and caveats: Around four fifths of squamous and 30% to 35% of adenocarcinoma cases had tumour-associated clones >0.5%. Smoking pack-years did not significantly correlate with tumour TCR-beta clonality. Dominant in vivo tumour-associated clones were not shown to share tumour-reactive sequences. Lung adenocarcinomas had lower top 10 clone scores and clonality than squamous tumours.

V lost 5 bases and J lost 4; bases outside the gene matches: 3. The CDR3 spans 13 residues. Germline V gene data show CDR1 as SGHTA and CDR2 as FQGTGA. TCRdb keeps only in-frame clones here, not all; method: immunoSEQ multiplex PCR. The sample records more than 14,000 clones, around 63% being singletons. Sequencing was done on a sample of lung tumor tissue. The J gene is TRBJ2-5, the V gene TRBV7-3; 8 nucleotides align to TRBD1. This TCR derives from a human donor with non-small cell lung cancer. In nucleotides, the CDR3 is TGTGCCAGCAGCCTAGGACAGGGAGAGACCCAGTACTTC. This encodes CASSLGQGETQYF.